One T cell receptor (beta chain) is described in this entry. Its antigen remains unidentified. The data are from a study of cytomegalovirus exposure and HLA in healthy donors. Points from the study as a whole: In a later analysis, TCR beta V- and J-gene trimming showed a link to a missense DCLRE1C variant.

Both 60 Vbeta primers and 13 Jbeta primers went into the PCR. TCRdb's table, derived via immunoSEQ multiplex PCR, lists solely in-frame clones and lacks some. This table has roughly 100,000 clones, roughly 80% appearing once. CDR3 length: 17 residues. V gave up 2 bases and J gave up 6 bases, with 21 bases separating them. Germline V gene data show CDR1 as ENHRY and CDR2 as SYGVKD. V usage is TRBV10-3 and J usage is TRBJ2-3; no firm D call. The receptor comes from a man aged 55-75 years in good health and CMV-seronegative. Sequencing was done on a sample of PBMCs. The CDR3 DNA is TGTGCCATCAGTGAGCCTAACAACTATATGCCCCGGGATACGCAGTATTTT. Its protein is CAISEPNNYMPRDTQYF.